This T cell receptor (beta chain) was obtained from a study of somatic mutations in cytotoxic T cells in rheumatoid arthritis. Study-wide background: Collection of patient blood (approximately 30 ml EDTA) took place right after diagnosis, before any treatment. Broader study findings: Patients with rheumatoid arthritis, but not healthy controls, had CD8+ clonality that increased with age.

Remarks on this clone: Its antigen is undetermined.

TCRdb's copy holds only in-frame clones and misses some; the assay was immunoSEQ multiplex PCR. The sample lists some 19,000 clones, about 85% occurring once. The CDR3 is made up of 20 amino acids. Trimming removed 0 bases at V and 0 bases at J, with 23 bases between. From germline, CDR1 is SGHDN and CDR2 FVKESK. This TCR came from a man in his late teens or twenties with rheumatoid arthritis. Source material: CD8+ T cells sorted from blood. V usage is TRBV14 and J usage is TRBJ1-1; D gene ambiguous. The CDR3 coding sequence is TGTGCCAGCAGCCAAGATTCGCACTTCTTCCTCCGGTTCATGAACACTGAAGCTTTCTTT. Translation: CASSQDSHFFLRFMNTEAFF.